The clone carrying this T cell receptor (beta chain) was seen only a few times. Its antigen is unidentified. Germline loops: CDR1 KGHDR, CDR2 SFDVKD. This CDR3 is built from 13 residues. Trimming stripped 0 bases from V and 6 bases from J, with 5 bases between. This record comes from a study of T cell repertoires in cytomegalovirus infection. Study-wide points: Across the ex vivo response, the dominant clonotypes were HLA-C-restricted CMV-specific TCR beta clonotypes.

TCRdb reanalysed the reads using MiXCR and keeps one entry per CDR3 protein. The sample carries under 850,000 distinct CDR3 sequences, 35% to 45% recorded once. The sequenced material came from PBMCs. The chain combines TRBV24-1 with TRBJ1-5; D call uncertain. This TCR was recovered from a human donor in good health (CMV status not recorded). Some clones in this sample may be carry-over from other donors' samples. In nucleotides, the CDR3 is TGTGCCACCAGTGATTTGGAATTTCAGCCCCAGCATTTT. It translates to CATSDLEFQPQHF.